Included here is one T cell receptor (beta chain) sequence, with context. V lost 11 bases and J lost 5; bases outside the gene matches: 9. CDR1 MDHEN and CDR2 SYDVKM come from the germline V gene. This CDR3 spans 14 amino acids. This entry comes from a study of blood T cells in healthy people across ages. A sample-barcoded 5' primer and a J-beta primer mix were used in a second PCR of roughly 6 to 11 cycles. Each CDR3 protein is one row after TCRdb ran MiXCR on the 5' RACE reads. This table holds approximately 760,000 distinct CDR3 sequences, more than 20% found once. The sample was also linked to a second study, of T cells of mothers and their children. That paper adds: Slightly, though not significantly, more overlap was seen in related than in unrelated mother-child pairs.

This TCR derives from a boy aged 10-17 years in good health. Material: blood. The rearrangement uses TRBV28 and TRBJ1-4; TRBD1 matches at 9 bases. CDR3 bases: TGTGCCGTAAAACAGGGGGCACGGAATGAAAAACTGTTTTTT. Translation: CAVKQGARNEKLFF.